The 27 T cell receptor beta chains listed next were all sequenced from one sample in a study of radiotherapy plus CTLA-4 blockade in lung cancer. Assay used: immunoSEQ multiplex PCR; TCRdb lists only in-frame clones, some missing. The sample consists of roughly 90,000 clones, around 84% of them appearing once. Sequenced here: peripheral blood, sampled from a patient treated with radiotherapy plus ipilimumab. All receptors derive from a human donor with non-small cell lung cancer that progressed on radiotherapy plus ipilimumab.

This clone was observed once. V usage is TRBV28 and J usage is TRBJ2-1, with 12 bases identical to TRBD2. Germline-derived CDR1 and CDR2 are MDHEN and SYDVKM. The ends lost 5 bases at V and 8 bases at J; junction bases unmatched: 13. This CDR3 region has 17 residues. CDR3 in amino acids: CASSTRLLAGGRDEQFF. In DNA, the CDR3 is TGTGCCAGCAGTACCAGATTACTAGCGGGAGGTAGGGATGAGCAGTTCTTC. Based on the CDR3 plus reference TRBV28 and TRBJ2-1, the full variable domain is DVKVTQSSRYLVKRTGEKVFLECVQDMDHENMFWYRQDPGLGLRLIYFSYDVKMKEKGDIPEGYSVSREKKERFSLILESASTNQTSMYLCASSTRLLAGGRDEQFFGPGTRLTVL.

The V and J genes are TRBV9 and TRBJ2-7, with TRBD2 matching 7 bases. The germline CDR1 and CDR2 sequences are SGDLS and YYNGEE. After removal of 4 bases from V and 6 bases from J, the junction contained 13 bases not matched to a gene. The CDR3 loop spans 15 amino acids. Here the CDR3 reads CASSTGGRQRSEQYF. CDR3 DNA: TGTGCCAGCAGCACCGGCGGGAGACAAAGATCCGAGCAGTACTTC.

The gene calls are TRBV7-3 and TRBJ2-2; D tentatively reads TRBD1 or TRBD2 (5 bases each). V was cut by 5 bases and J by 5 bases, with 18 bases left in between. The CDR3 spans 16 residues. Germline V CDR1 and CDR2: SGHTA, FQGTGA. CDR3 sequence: CASSPRARGATGELFF. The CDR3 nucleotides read TGTGCCAGCAGCCCCAGGGCACGGGGCGCGACCGGGGAGCTGTTTTTT.

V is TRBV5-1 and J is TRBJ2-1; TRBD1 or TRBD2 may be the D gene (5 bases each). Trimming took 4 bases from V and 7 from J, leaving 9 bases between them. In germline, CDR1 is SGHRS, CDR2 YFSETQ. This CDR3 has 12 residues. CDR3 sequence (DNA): TGCGCCAGCAGCCCGGGACCGAATGAGCAGTTCTTC. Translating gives CASSPGPNEQFF.

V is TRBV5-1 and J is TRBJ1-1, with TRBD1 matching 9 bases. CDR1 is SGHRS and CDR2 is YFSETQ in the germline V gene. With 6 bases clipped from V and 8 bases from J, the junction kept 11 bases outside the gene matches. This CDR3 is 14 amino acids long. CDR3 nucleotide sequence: TGCGCCAGCACTAAGGGGGGACAGGGCCGAGAAGCTTTCTTT. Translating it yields CASTKGGQGREAFF.

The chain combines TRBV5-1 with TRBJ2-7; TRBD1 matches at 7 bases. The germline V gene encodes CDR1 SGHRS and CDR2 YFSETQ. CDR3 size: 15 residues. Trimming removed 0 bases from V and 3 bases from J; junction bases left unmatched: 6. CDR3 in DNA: TGCGCCAGCAGCTTGGAAGGACAGGTAGGCTACGAGCAGTACTTC. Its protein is CASSLEGQVGYEQYF.

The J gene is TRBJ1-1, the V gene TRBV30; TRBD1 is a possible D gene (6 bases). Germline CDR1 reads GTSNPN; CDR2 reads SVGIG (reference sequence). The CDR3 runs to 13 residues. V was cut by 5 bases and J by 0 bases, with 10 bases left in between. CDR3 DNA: TGTGCCTGGGGAGGGGACATGAACACTGAAGCTTTCTTT. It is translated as CAWGGDMNTEAFF.

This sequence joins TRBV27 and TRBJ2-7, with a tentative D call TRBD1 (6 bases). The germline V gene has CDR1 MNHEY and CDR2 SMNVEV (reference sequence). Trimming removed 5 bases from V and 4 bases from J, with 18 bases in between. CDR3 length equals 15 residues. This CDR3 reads CASSARGFSPYEQYF. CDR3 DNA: TGTGCCAGCAGTGCTAGGGGGTTCTCCCCTTACGAGCAGTACTTC.

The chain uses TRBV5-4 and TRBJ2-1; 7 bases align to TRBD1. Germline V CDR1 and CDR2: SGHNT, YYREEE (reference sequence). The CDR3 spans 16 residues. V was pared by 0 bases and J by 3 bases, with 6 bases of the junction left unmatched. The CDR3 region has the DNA TGTGCCAGCAGCTTGGCCGGGACAGAACTCTACAATGAGCAGTTCTTC. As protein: CASSLAGTELYNEQFF.

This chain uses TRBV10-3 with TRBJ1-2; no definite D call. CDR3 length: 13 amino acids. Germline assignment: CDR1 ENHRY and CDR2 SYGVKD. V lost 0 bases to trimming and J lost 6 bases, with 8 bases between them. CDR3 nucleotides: TGTGCCATCAGTGAGTCTGGTGGGAATGGCTACACCTTC. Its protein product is CAISESGGNGYTF.

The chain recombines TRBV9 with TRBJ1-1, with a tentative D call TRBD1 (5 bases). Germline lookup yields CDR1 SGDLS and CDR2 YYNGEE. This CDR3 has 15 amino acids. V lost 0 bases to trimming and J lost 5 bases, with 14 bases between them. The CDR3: CASSVGAGRGTEAFF. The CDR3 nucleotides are TGTGCCAGCAGCGTAGGGGCAGGGCGAGGAACTGAAGCTTTCTTT.

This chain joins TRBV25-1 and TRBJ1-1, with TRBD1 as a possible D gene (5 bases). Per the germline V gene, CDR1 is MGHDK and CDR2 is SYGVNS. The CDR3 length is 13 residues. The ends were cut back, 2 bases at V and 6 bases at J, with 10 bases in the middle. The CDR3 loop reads CASSENGGAEAFF. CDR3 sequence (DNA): TGTGCCAGCAGTGAAAACGGAGGGGCTGAAGCTTTCTTT. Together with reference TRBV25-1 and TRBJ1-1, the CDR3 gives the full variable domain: EADIYQTPRYLVIGTGKKITLECSQTMGHDKMYWYQQDPGMELHLIHYSYGVNSTEKGDLSSESTVSRIRTEHFPLTLESARPSHTSQYLCASSENGGAEAFFGQGTRLTVV.

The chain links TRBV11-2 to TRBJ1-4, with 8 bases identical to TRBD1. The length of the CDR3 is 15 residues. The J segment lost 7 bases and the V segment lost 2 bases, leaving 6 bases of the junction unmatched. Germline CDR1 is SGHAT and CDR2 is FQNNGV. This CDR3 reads CASSLPTGGTEKLFF. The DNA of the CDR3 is TGTGCCAGCAGCTTACCAACAGGGGGAACTGAAAAACTGTTTTTT.

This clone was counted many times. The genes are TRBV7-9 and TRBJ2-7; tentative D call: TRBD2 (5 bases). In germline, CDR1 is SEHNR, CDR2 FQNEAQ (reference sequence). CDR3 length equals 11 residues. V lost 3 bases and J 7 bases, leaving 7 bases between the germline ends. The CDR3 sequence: CASSFTGEQYF. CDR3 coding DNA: TGTGCCAGCAGCTTTACGGGGGAGCAGTACTTC. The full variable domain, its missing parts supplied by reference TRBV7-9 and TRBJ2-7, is DTGVSQNPRHKITKRGQNVTFRCDPISEHNRLYWYRQTLGQGPEFLTYFQNEAQLEKSRLLSDRFSAERPKGSFSTLEIQRTEQGDSAMYLCASSFTGEQYFGPGTRLTVT.

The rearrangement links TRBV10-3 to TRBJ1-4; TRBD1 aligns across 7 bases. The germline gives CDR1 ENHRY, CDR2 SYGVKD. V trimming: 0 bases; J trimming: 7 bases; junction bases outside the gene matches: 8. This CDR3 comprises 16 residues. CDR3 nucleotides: TGTGCCATCAGTGAGTCGAAGGGAGGGGGCGGTGAAAAACTGTTTTTT. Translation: CAISESKGGGGEKLFF.

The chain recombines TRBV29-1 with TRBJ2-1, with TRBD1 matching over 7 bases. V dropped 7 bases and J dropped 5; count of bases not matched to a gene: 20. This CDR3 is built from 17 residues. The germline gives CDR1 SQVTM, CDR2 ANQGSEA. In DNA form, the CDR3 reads TGCAGCGCCCAAACCCACCTTAGACAGGGAAGGGACAATGAGCAGTTCTTC. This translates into CSAQTHLRQGRDNEQFF.

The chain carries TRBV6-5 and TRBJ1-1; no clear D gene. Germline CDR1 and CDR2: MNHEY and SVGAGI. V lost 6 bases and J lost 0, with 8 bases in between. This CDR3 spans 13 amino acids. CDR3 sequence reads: CASSYSVNTEAFF. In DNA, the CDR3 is TGTGCCAGCAGCTACAGCGTGAACACTGAAGCTTTCTTT.

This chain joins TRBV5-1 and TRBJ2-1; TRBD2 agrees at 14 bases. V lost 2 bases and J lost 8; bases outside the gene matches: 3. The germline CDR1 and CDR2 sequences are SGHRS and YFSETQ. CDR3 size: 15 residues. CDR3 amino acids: CASSLGTSGSYEQFF. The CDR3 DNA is TGCGCCAGCAGCTTAGGGACTAGCGGGAGTTATGAGCAGTTCTTC.

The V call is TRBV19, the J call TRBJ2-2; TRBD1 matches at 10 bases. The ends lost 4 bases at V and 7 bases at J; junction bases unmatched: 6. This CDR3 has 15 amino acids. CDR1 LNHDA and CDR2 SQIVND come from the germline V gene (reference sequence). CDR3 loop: CASSTDRGRVGELFF. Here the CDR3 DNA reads TGTGCCAGTAGTACCGACAGGGGGCGCGTCGGGGAGCTGTTTTTT.

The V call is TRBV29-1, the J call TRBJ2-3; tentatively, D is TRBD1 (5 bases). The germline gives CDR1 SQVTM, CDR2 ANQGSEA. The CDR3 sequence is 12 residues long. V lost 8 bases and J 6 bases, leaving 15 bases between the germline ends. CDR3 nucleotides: TGCAGCATCTCAGAAAGGGGCGATACGCAGTATTTT. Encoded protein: CSISERGDTQYF.

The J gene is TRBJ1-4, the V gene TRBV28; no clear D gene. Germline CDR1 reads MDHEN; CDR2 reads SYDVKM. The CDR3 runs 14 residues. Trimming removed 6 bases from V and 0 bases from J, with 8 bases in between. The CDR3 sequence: CASSPFATNEKLFF. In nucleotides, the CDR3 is TGTGCCAGCAGCCCCTTTGCAACTAATGAAAAACTGTTTTTT.

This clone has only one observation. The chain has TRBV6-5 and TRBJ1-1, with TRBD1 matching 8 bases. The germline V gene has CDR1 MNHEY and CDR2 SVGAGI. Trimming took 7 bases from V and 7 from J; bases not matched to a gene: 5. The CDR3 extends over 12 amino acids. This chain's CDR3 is CASTQTGVEAFF. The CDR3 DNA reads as TGTGCCAGCACCCAGACAGGGGTTGAAGCTTTCTTT.

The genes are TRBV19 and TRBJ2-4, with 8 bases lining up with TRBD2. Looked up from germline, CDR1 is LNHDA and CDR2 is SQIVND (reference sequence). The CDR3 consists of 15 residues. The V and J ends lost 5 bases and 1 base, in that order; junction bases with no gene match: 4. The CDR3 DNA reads TGTGCCAGTAGTTCGGGGGGGCTCGCCAAAAACATTCAGTACTTC. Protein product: CASSSGGLAKNIQYF.

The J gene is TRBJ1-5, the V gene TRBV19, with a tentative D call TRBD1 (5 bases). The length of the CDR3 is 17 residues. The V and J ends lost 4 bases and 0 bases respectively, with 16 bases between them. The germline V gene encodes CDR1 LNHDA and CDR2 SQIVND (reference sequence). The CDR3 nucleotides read TGTGCCAGTAGTAAAGAGACAGCCCTTTATAGCAATCAGCCCCAGCATTTT. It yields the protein CASSKETALYSNQPQHF.

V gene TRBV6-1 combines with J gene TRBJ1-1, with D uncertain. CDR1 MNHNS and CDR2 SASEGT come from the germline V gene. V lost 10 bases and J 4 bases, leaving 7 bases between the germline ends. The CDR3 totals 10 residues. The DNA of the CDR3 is TGTGCCACCCGTTTCACTGAAGCTTTCTTT. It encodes CATRFTEAFF.

Here the CDR3 reads CASSLGGRPETQYF. In nucleotides, the CDR3 is TGTGCCAGCAGCTTAGGGGGGCGCCCAGAGACCCAGTACTTC. The chain uses TRBV5-4 and TRBJ2-5, with D perhaps matching TRBD1 or TRBD2 (6 bases each). The germline V and J ends were trimmed by 2 bases and 4 bases, with 12 bases remaining between them. Germline assignment: CDR1 SGHNT and CDR2 YYREEE (reference sequence). The CDR3 totals 14 residues.

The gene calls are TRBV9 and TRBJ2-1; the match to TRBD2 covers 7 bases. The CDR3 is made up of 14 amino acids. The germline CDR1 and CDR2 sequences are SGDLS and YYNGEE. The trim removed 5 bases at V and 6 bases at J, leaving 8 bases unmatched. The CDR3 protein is CASSPGLTGNEQFF. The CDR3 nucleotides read TGTGCCAGCAGTCCGGGACTAACTGGCAATGAGCAGTTCTTC. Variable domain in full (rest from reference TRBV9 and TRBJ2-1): DSGVTQTPKHLITATGQRVTLRCSPRSGDLSVYWYQQSLDQGLQFLIQYYNGEERAKGNILERFSAQQFPDLHSELNLSSLELGDSALYFCASSPGLTGNEQFFGPGTRLTVL.